The 5 T cell receptor beta chains listed next were all sequenced from one sample in a study of T cell responses to AZD1222 COVID-19 vaccine. Sequencing used immunoSEQ multiplex PCR; TCRdb keeps in-frame clones, though not all of them. The sample records approximately 150,000 clones, roughly 86% being singletons. Sequenced material: peripheral blood, taken 28 days after the second AZD1222 dose. The source is an adult who received the AZD1222 COVID-19 vaccine.

This rearrangement joins TRBV30 to TRBJ1-1; a possible D gene is TRBD1 (5 bases). The CDR3 runs 15 residues. The V gene's germline CDR1 is GTSNPN and CDR2 SVGIG (reference sequence). V dropped 0 bases and J dropped 5 bases, with 16 bases sitting between them. CDR3 in amino acids: CAWSVEGRGRTEAFF. CDR3 DNA sequence: TGTGCCTGGAGTGTTGAGGGCCGGGGGAGGACTGAAGCTTTCTTT. The full variable domain, in which reference TRBV30 and TRBJ1-1 provide the parts outside the CDR3, is SQTIHQWPATLVQPVGSPLSLECTVEGTSNPNLYWYRQAAGRGLQLLFYSVGIGQISSEVPQNLSASRPQDRQFILSSKKLLLSDSGFYLCAWSVEGRGRTEAFFGQGTRLTVV.

V is TRBV19 and J is TRBJ1-2, with 7 bases identical to TRBD1. CDR1 and CDR2 (germline): LNHDA, SQIVND (reference sequence). V was pared by 5 bases and J by 0 bases, with 6 bases of the junction left unmatched. This CDR3 comprises 15 residues. The DNA for the CDR3 is TGTGCCAGTAGTGTACCGGGACAGCCTAACTATGGCTACACCTTC. Translating it yields CASSVPGQPNYGYTF.

V usage is TRBV7-9 and J usage is TRBJ1-4, with TRBD1 as a possible D gene (5 bases). The CDR3 is 17 residues long. The ends were cut back, 5 bases at V and 3 bases at J, with 19 bases in the middle. Germline V gene lookup returns CDR1 SEHNR and CDR2 FQNEAQ (reference sequence). CDR3 sequence reads: CASSPRGGSIANEKLFF. In DNA, the CDR3 is TGTGCCAGCAGCCCTCGGGGGGGGTCCATCGCTAATGAAAAACTGTTTTTT. The whole variable domain, filled in from reference TRBV7-9 and TRBJ1-4, reads DTGVSQNPRHKITKRGQNVTFRCDPISEHNRLYWYRQTLGQGPEFLTYFQNEAQLEKSRLLSDRFSAERPKGSFSTLEIQRTEQGDSAMYLCASSPRGGSIANEKLFFGSGTQLSVL.

This rearrangement joins TRBV27 to TRBJ2-1; D is ambiguous. From germline, CDR1 is MNHEY and CDR2 SMNVEV (reference sequence). CDR3 length: 15 residues. Trimming left V 4 bases short and J 3 bases short, with 13 bases between. CDR3 amino acids: CASSSSWVDYNEQFF. The CDR3 DNA reads TGTGCCAGCAGTTCCTCCTGGGTGGACTACAATGAGCAGTTCTTC.

The chain combines TRBV5-8 with TRBJ2-5; 7 bases agree with TRBD2. From germline, CDR1 is SGHTS and CDR2 YDEGEE. V lost 3 bases to trimming and J lost 0 bases; unmatched junction nucleotides: 5. There are 15 residues in the CDR3. The CDR3, as DNA: TGTGCCAGCAGCTCACCAGCGGGATACCAAGAGACCCAGTACTTC. Its translation: CASSSPAGYQETQYF. The full variable domain, with the rest looked up from reference TRBV5-8 and TRBJ2-5, is EAGVTQSPTHLIKTRGQQATLRCSPISGHTSVYWYQQALGLGLQFLLWYDEGEERNRGNFPPRFSGRQFPNYSSELNVNALELEDSALYLCASSSPAGYQETQYFGPGTRLLVL.